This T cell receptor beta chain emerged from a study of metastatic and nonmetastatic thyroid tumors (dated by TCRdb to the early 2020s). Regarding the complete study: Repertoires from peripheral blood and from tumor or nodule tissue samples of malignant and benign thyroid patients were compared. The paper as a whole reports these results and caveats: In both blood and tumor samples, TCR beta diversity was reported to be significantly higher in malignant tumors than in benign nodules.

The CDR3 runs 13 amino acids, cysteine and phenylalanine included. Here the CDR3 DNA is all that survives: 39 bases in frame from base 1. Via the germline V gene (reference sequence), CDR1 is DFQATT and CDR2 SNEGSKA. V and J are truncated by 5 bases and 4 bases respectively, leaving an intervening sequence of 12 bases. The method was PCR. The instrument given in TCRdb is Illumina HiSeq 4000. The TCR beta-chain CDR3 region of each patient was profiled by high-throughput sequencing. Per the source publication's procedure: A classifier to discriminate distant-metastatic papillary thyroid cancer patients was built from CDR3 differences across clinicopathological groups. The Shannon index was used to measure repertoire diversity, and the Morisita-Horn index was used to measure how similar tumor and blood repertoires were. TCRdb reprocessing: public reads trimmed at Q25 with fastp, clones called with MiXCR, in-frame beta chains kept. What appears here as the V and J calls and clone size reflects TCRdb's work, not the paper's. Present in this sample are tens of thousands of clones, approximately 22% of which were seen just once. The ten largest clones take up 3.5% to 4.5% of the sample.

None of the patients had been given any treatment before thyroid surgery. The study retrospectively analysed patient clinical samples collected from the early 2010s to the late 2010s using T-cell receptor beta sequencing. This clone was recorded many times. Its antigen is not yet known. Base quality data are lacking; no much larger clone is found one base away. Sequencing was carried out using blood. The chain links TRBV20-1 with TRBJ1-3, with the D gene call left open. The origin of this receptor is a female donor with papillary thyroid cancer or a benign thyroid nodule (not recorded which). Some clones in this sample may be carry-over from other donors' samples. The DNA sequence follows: TGCAGTGCTCCCAGTCGGTCGGGAAACACCATATATTTT. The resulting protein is CSAPSRSGNTIYF.